This is a list of T cell receptor beta chains from one sample in a study of shared T cell receptors in the human thymus. Sequencing used immunoSEQ multiplex PCR; TCRdb keeps in-frame clones, though not all of them. The profile shows about 710,000 clones, around 87% of them singletons. These data were also filed under a second study, of human thymus T cells.

Sequencing input: thymocytes. These TCRs come from a boy in the first two years of life with a congenital heart defect. Both conserved end residues are part of each CDR3. The D gene is left open where the match is weak. Clone size is shown for a subset of rows, as once, few, many or a class of expanded clone.

V	size	D	length	J	CDR3	DNA
TRBV12-5	NA	NA	15	TRBJ1-6	CASGLQGSNNSPLHF	TGTGCTAGTGGTTTACAGGGCTCTAATAATTCACCCCTCCACTTT
TRBV27	NA	NA	16	TRBJ2-7	CASSSGTGLGPYEQYF	TGTGCCAGCAGTTCGGGTACAGGCCTAGGGCCCTACGAGCAGTACTTC
TRBV5-6	NA	TRBD2	15	TRBJ2-5	CASSLICSGEETQYF	TGTGCCAGCAGCTTGATCTGTAGCGGGGAAGAGACCCAGTACTTC
TRBV4-3	once	TRBD2	17	TRBJ2-7	CASSQDRLAGAYYEQYF	TGCGCCAGCAGCCAAGATAGGCTAGCGGGGGCCTACTACGAGCAGTACTTC
TRBV5-1	NA	NA	15	TRBJ1-2	CASRPDVYGAGGYTF	TGCGCCAGCAGACCAGATGTCTACGGCGCGGGCGGCTACACCTTC
TRBV6-6	NA	NA	15	TRBJ1-1	CASSYIGRGMAEAFF	TGTGCCAGCAGTTACATTGGCAGGGGTATGGCTGAAGCTTTCTTT
TRBV2	NA	NA	15	TRBJ1-5	CASSDRQISNQPQHF	TGTGCCAGCAGTGACCGACAGATCAGCAATCAGCCCCAGCATTTT
TRBV6-5	few	NA	14	TRBJ2-1	CASLSISSYNEQFF	TGTGCCAGCCTTTCGATTAGCTCCTACAATGAGCAGTTCTTC
TRBV7-3	NA	NA	15	TRBJ2-7	CASSLDGQRLREQYF	TGTGCCAGCAGCCTCGACGGACAGAGACTACGCGAGCAGTACTTC
TRBV19	NA	NA	21	TRBJ1-1	CASSIDRTPTPGFGFVTEAFF	TGTGCCAGTAGTATAGATCGGACCCCGACGCCAGGGTTTGGATTCGTCACTGAAGCTTTCTTT
TRBV4-3	NA	TRBD1	15	TRBJ2-7	CASSHIPGQSYEQYF	TGCGCCAGCAGCCACATACCGGGACAGTCCTACGAGCAGTACTTC
TRBV4-3	NA	NA	14	TRBJ1-2	CASSQYRGGGGYTF	TGCGCCAGCAGCCAGTATCGGGGGGGAGGGGGCTACACCTTC
TRBV2	NA	NA	16	TRBJ1-2	CASSGGVGDINYGYTF	TGTGCCAGCAGTGGAGGAGTTGGGGACATTAACTATGGCTACACCTTC
TRBV4-1	NA	TRBD1	14	TRBJ1-5	CATWDRVKGQPQHF	TGCGCCACCTGGGACAGGGTAAAGGGTCAGCCCCAGCATTTT
TRBV15	NA	NA	15	TRBJ2-2	CATSREATGTGELFF	TGTGCCACCAGCAGAGAGGCCACCGGGACCGGGGAGCTGTTTTTT
TRBV5-6	NA	TRBD2	16	TRBJ2-3	CASRDIRRGAEDTQYF	TGTGCCAGCCGGGATATTAGGCGGGGGGCAGAAGATACGCAGTATTTT
TRBV4-3	NA	TRBD2	18	TRBJ2-3	CASSRRPPLGAGLAGATF	TGCGCCAGCAGCCGAAGACCTCCATTGGGTGCCGGACTAGCGGGGGCCACGTTT
TRBV18	NA	NA	15	TRBJ1-2	CASSPPLGGQDGYTF	TGTGCCAGCTCACCGCCCCTCGGGGGGCAGGATGGCTACACCTTC
TRBV14	NA	TRBD1	15	TRBJ1-1	CASSPNTGAGTEAFF	TGTGCCAGCAGCCCAAATACAGGGGCGGGCACTGAAGCTTTCTTT
TRBV5-5	NA	NA	18	TRBJ1-2	CASSLEFSTLPLNYGYTF	TGTGCCAGCAGCTTGGAGTTCAGTACCCTCCCCCTTAACTATGGCTACACCTTC
TRBV7-4	NA	NA	13	TRBJ1-1	CASKPRADTEAFF	TGTGCCAGCAAACCGAGGGCGGACACTGAAGCTTTCTTT
TRBV7-9	NA	NA	17	TRBJ1-1	CASSSWGYRAMNTEAFF	TGTGCCAGCAGCTCTTGGGGCTACAGGGCAATGAACACTGAAGCTTTCTTT
TRBV19	NA	TRBD2	15	TRBJ2-2	CASSRLAGGSGELFF	TGTGCCAGTAGCAGACTAGCGGGAGGCAGCGGGGAGCTGTTTTTT
TRBV28	NA	TRBD1	16	TRBJ2-3	CASSLPDRGIPDTQYF	TGTGCCAGCAGTTTACCGGACAGGGGGATCCCAGATACGCAGTATTTT
TRBV6-5	NA	TRBD1	14	TRBJ1-1	CASSLTGFSTEAFF	TGTGCCAGCAGCCTGACAGGGTTTAGCACTGAAGCTTTCTTT
TRBV2	NA	TRBD2	16	TRBJ2-3	CASSGLLAGVTDTQYF	TGTGCCAGCAGTGGCCTACTAGCGGGAGTCACAGATACGCAGTATTTT
TRBV27	NA	TRBD2	17	TRBJ2-7	CASSLDPGLGDSYEQYF	TGTGCCAGCAGTTTAGACCCCGGACTAGGAGATTCTTACGAGCAGTACTTC
TRBV9	NA	TRBD1	17	TRBJ2-7	CASSLRTGGLSLDEQYF	TGTGCCAGCAGCCTTCGGACAGGGGGCCTGTCCCTCGACGAGCAGTACTTC
TRBV4-2	NA	TRBD1	16	TRBJ2-1	CASSQDDGTAYNEQFF	TGTGCCAGCAGCCAAGATGACGGGACAGCGTACAATGAGCAGTTCTTC
TRBV9	NA	NA	16	TRBJ2-2	CASSSKPSKGTGELFF	TGTGCCAGCAGCTCTAAACCTTCAAAGGGGACCGGGGAGCTGTTTTTT
TRBV25-1	NA	TRBD2	15	TRBJ2-1	CASSDWTSPYDEQFF	TGTGCCAGCAGTGACTGGACTAGCCCTTACGATGAGCAGTTCTTC
TRBV30	NA	NA	19	TRBJ2-7	CAWSVVVLDYSQASYEQYF	TGTGCCTGGAGTGTAGTCGTGCTAGACTACTCGCAGGCTTCCTACGAGCAGTACTTC
TRBV19	once	TRBD1	16	TRBJ1-5	CASSPRQDRATQPQHF	TGTGCCAGTAGTCCACGCCAGGACAGGGCAACTCAGCCCCAGCATTTT
TRBV9	NA	NA	14	TRBJ2-7	CASSVGGRGYEQYF	TGTGCCAGCAGCGTAGGGGGCAGAGGCTACGAGCAGTACTTC
TRBV7-9	NA	TRBD2	13	TRBJ2-7	CASSLPGGWEQYF	TGTGCCAGCAGCTTACCGGGGGGGTGGGAGCAGTACTTC
TRBV19	NA	NA	15	TRBJ1-4	CASSLDMMDNEKLFF	TGTGCCAGTAGCTTAGACATGATGGATAATGAAAAACTGTTTTTT
TRBV5-4	NA	NA	15	TRBJ1-4	CASSKKPIPNEKLFF	TGTGCCAGCAGCAAAAAGCCTATTCCTAATGAAAAACTGTTTTTT
TRBV14	NA	TRBD2	17	TRBJ2-7	CASSHGGGLSTSYEQYF	TGTGCCAGCAGCCATGGCGGGGGTCTCTCTACCTCCTACGAGCAGTACTTC
TRBV14	once	TRBD2	15	TRBJ2-7	CASSQVPSGVYEQYF	TGTGCCAGCAGCCAAGTCCCTAGCGGGGTATACGAGCAGTACTTC
TRBV4-3	NA	NA	17	TRBJ1-5	CASSQTYGTPKGQPQHF	TGCGCCAGCAGCCAAACCTACGGGACTCCTAAGGGGCAGCCCCAGCATTTT